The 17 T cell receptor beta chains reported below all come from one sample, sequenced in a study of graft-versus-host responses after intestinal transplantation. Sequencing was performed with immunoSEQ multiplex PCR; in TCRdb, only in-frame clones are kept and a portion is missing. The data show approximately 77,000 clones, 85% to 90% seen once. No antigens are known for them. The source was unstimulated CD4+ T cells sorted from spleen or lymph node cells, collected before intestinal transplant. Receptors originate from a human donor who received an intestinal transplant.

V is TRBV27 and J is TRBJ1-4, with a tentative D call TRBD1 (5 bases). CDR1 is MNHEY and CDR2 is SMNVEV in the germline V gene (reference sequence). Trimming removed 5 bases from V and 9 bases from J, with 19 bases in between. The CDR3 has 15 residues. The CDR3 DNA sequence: TGTGCCAGCAGTCTTTTTGGGCAGGGAGGAAAAAAACTGTTTTTT. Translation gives CASSLFGQGGKKLFF.

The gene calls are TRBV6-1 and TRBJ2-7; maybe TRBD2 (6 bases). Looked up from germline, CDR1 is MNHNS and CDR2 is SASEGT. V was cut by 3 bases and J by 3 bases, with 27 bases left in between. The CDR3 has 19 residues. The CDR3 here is CASSEVKGGPRGRHYEQYF. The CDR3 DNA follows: TGTGCCAGCAGTGAGGTAAAGGGAGGACCGCGAGGGCGACACTACGAGCAGTACTTC.

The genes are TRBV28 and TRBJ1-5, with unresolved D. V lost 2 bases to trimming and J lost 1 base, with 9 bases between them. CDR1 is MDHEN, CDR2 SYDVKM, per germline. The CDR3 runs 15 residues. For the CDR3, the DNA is TGTGCCAGCAGTTTACCAGATACAAGCAATCAGCCCCAGCATTTT. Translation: CASSLPDTSNQPQHF.

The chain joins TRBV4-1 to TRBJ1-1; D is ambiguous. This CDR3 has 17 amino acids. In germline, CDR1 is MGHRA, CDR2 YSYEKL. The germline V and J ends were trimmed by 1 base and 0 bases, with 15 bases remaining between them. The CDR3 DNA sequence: TGCGCCAGCAGCCAAGGGTCGGGTTTCCTTATGAACACTGAAGCTTTCTTT. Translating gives CASSQGSGFLMNTEAFF.

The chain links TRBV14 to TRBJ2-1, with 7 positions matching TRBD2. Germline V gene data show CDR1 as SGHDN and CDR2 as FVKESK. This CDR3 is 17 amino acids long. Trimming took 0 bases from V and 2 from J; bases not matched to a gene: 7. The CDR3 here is CASSQDPAGVAYNEQFF. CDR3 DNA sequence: TGTGCCAGCAGCCAAGATCCCGCGGGAGTTGCCTACAATGAGCAGTTCTTC. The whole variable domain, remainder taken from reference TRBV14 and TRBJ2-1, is EAGVTQFPSHSVIEKGQTVTLRCDPISGHDNLYWYRRVMGKEIKFLLHFVKESKQDESGMPNNRFLAERTGGTYSTLKVQPAELEDSGVYFCASSQDPAGVAYNEQFFGPGTRLTVL.

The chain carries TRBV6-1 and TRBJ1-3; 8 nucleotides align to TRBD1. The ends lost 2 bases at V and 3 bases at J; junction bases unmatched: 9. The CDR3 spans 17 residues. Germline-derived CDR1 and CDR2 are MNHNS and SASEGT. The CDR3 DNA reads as TGTGCCAGCAGTGAAATCTGGACAGGGTTGGATGGAAACACCATATATTTT. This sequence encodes CASSEIWTGLDGNTIYF.

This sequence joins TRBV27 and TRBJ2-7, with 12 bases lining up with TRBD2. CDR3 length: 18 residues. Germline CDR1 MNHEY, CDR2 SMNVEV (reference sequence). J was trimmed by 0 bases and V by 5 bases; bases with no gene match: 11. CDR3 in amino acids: CASSAGLAGHLSSYEQYF. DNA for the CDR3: TGTGCCAGCAGTGCGGGACTAGCGGGTCATTTGAGCTCCTACGAGCAGTACTTC.

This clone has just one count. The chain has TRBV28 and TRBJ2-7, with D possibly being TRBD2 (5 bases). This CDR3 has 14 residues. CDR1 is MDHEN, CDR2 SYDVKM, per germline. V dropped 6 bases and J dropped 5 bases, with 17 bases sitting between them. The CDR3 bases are TGTGCCAGCAGCCCACTATCCCGGGGAAACGAGCAGTACTTC. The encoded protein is CASSPLSRGNEQYF. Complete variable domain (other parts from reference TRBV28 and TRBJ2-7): DVKVTQSSRYLVKRTGEKVFLECVQDMDHENMFWYRQDPGLGLRLIYFSYDVKMKEKGDIPEGYSVSREKKERFSLILESASTNQTSMYLCASSPLSRGNEQYFGPGTRLTVT.

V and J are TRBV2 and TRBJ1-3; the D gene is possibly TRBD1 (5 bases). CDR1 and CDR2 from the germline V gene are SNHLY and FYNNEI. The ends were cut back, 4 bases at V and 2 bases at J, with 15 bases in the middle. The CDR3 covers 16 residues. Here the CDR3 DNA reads TGTGCCAGCAGTGGGGTTACCAGGGCAACTGGAAACACCATATATTTT. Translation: CASSGVTRATGNTIYF.

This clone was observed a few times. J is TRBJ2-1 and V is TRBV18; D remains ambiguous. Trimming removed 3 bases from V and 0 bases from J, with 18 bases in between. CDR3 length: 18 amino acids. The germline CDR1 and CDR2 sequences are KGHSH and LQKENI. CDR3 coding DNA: TGTGCCAGCTCACCCCTCCCAGAGCCGGGTAGCTCCTACAATGAGCAGTTCTTC. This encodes CASSPLPEPGSSYNEQFF. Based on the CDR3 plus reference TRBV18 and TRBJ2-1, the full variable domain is NAGVMQNPRHLVRRRGQEARLRCSPMKGHSHVYWYRQLPEEGLKFMVYLQKENIIDESGMPKERFSAEFPKEGPSILRIQQVVRGDSAAYFCASSPLPEPGSSYNEQFFGPGTRLTVL.

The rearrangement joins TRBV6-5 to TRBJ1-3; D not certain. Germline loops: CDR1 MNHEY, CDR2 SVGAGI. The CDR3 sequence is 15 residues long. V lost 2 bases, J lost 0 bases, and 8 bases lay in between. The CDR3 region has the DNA TGTGCCAGCAGTTACACGCACAACTCTGGAAACACCATATATTTT. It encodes CASSYTHNSGNTIYF.

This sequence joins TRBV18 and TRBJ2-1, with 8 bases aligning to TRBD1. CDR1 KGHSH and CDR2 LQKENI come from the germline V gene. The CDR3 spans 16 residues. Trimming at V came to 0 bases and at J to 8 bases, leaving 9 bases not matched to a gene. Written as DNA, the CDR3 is TGTGCCAGCTCACCACCAACCGGGACAGGACGGGATGAGCAGTTCTTC. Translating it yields CASSPPTGTGRDEQFF.

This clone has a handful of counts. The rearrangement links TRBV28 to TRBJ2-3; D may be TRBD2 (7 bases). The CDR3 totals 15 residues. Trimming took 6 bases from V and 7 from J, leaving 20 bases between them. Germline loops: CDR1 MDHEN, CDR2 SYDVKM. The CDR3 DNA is TGTGCCAGCAGCCTCCTGGGGGGGGCCGACAATACGCAGTATTTT. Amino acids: CASSLLGGADNTQYF.

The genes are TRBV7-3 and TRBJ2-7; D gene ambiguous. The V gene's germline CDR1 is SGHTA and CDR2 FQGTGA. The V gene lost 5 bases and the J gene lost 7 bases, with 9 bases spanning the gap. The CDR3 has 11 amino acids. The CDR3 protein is CASSTQTEQYF. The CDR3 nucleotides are TGTGCCAGCAGCACACAAACGGAGCAGTACTTC. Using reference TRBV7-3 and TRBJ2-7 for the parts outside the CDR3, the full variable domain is GAGVSQTPSNKVTEKGKYVELRCDPISGHTALYWYRQSLGQGPEFLIYFQGTGAADDSGLPNDRFFAVRPEGSVSTLKIQRTERGDSAVYLCASSTQTEQYFGPGTRLTVT.

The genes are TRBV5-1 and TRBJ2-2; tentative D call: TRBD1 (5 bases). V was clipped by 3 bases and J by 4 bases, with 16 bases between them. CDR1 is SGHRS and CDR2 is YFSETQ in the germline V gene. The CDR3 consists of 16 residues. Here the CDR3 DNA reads TGCGCCAGCAGCTCCAGACAGTCCGGAACCACCGGGGAGCTGTTTTTT. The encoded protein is CASSSRQSGTTGELFF.

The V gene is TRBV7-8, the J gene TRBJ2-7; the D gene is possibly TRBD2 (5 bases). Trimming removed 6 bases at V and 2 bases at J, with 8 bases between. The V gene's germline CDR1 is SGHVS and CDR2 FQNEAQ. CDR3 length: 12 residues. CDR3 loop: CASSSGAYEQYF. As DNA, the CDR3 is TGTGCCAGCAGTTCCGGGGCCTACGAGCAGTACTTC.

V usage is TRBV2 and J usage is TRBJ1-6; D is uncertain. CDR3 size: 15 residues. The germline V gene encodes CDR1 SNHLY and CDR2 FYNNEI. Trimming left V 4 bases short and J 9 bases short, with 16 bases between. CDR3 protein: CASSVSTLAGSPLHF. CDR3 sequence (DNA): TGTGCCAGCAGTGTTTCGACTCTGGCGGGTTCACCCCTCCACTTT.